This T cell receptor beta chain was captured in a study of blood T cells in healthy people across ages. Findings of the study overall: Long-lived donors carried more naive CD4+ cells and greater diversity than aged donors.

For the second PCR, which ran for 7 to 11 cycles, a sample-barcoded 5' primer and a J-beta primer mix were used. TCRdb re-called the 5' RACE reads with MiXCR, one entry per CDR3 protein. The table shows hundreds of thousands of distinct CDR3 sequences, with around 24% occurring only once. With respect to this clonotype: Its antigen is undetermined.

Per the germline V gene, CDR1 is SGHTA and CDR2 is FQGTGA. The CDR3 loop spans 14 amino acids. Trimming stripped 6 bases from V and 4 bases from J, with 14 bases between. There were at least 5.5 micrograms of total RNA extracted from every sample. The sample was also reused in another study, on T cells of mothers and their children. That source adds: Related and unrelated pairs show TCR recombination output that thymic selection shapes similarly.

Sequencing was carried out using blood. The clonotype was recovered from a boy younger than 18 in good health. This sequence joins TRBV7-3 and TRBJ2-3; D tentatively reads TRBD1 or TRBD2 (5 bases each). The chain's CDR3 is CASSQEWGSDTQYF. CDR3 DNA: TGTGCCAGCAGTCAAGAATGGGGGTCAGATACGCAGTATTTT.